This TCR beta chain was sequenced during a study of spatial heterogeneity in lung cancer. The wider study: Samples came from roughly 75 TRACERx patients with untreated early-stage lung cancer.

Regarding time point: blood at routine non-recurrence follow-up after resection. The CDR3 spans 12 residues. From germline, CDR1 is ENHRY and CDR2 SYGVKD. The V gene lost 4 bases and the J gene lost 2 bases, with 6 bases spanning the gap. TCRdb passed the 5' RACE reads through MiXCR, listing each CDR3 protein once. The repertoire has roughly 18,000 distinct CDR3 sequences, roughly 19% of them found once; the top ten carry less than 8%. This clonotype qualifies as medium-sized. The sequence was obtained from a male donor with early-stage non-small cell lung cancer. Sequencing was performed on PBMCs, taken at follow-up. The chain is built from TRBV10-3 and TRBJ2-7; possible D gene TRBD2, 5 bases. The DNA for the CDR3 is TGTGCCATCAGTGCCGGGACCTACGAGCAGTACTTC. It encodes CAISAGTYEQYF.